A single sample is the source of the 24 T cell receptor beta chains below, sequenced in a study of CD8+CD57+ T cells in acquired aplastic anemia. Sequencing involved patients with CD8+CD57+ cell expansion previously shown by flow cytometry. Investigators profiled TCR beta VDJ and CDR3 from genomic DNA template. TCRdb re-called the reads through MiXCR, storing one row per CDR3 protein. Here the sample spans roughly 93,000 distinct CDR3 sequences, 55% to 70% being singletons. Sequenced: sorted CD4+, CD8+, or CD8+CD57+ T cells (not recorded which) from PBMCs. Receptor source: a human donor with aplastic anemia.

The chain uses TRBV7-2 and TRBJ2-5; D perhaps matches TRBD2 (6 bases). This CDR3 comprises 15 residues. Germline V gene lookup returns CDR1 SGHTA and CDR2 FQGNSA. The germline V and J ends were trimmed by 1 base and 2 bases, with 11 bases remaining between them. The CDR3 spells CASSLGAGLQETQYF. The CDR3 bases are TGTGCCAGCAGCTTAGGCGCGGGGCTACAAGAGACCCAGTACTTC. Combining the CDR3 with reference TRBV7-2 and TRBJ2-5 gives the whole variable domain GAGVSQSPSNKVTEKGKDVELRCDPISGHTALYWYRQSLGQGLEFLIYFQGNSAPDKSGLPSDRFSAERTGGSVSTLTIQRTQQEDSAVYLCASSLGAGLQETQYFGPGTRLLVL.

The genes are TRBV19 and TRBJ1-1; D perhaps matches TRBD1 (6 bases). CDR1 LNHDA and CDR2 SQIVND come from the germline V gene (reference sequence). V dropped 7 bases and J dropped 1 base, with 19 bases sitting between them. CDR3 length equals 16 residues. Here the CDR3 reads CASMGGRPAKNTEAFF. In DNA form, the CDR3 reads TGTGCCAGTATGGGGGGCAGACCAGCGAAGAACACTGAAGCTTTCTTT.

The chain joins TRBV19 to TRBJ1-4; 7 bases align to TRBD1. CDR3 length: 15 residues. The germline CDR1 and CDR2 sequences are LNHDA and SQIVND (reference sequence). With V trimmed by 0 bases and J by 7 bases, 5 bases remained unmatched. The CDR3 sequence is CASSIDPGQSEKLFF. In DNA, the CDR3 is TGTGCCAGTAGTATAGATCCGGGACAGAGTGAAAAACTGTTTTTT.

The chain couples TRBV2 to TRBJ1-2, with TRBD1 identical over 7 bases. V shed 7 bases and J 5 bases; nucleotides not matched to a gene: 10. The length of the CDR3 is 14 residues. Germline CDR1 reads SNHLY; CDR2 reads FYNNEI. CDR3 DNA: TGTGCCAGCATCGCCCCCGGGACAGTTTATGGCTACACCTTC. It yields the protein CASIAPGTVYGYTF.

The genes are TRBV7-2 and TRBJ2-5, with D unresolved. The ends were cut back, 2 bases at V and 1 base at J, with 11 bases in the middle. Germline CDR1 reads SGHTA; CDR2 reads FQGNSA. The CDR3 has 15 amino acids. CDR3 DNA: TGTGCCAGCAGCTTAAGGCCCGGACCCCAAGAGACCCAGTACTTC. As protein: CASSLRPGPQETQYF.

The gene calls are TRBV6-1 and TRBJ1-6, with 9 bases aligning to TRBD1. The V gene end was trimmed by 6 bases and the J gene end by 11 bases; junction bases not matched to a gene: 5. The CDR3 runs 13 residues. CDR1 is MNHNS and CDR2 is SASEGT in the germline V gene. The CDR3 nucleotides read TGTGCCAGCAGCTGGGGACAGGGTCCACCCCTCCACTTT. It encodes CASSWGQGPPLHF.

This chain connects TRBV20-1 to TRBJ1-1; D remains unclear. This CDR3 comprises 12 residues. In germline, CDR1 is DFQATT, CDR2 SNEGSKA (reference sequence). The V end lost 0 bases, the J end lost 6 bases, and 8 bases lay between the germline ends. The CDR3 DNA reads as TGCAGTGCTAGAGATCTTAGCCCTGAAGCTTTCTTT. Its translation is CSARDLSPEAFF.

The CDR3 DNA reads TGCAGTGCTAGAGAGGCGGGATCCGAGCAGTACTTC. Amino acid sequence: CSAREAGSEQYF. The chain recombines TRBV20-1 with TRBJ2-7; D is possibly TRBD2 (6 bases). CDR3 size: 12 residues. CDR1 DFQATT and CDR2 SNEGSKA come from the germline V gene (reference sequence). V dropped 0 bases and J dropped 6 bases, with 9 bases sitting between them.

Note on this clonotype: The germline gene is not matched at one end of the junction; a read error may be the cause. The chain combines TRBV7-7 with TRBJ2-5; no clear D gene. CDR3 length equals 11 residues. Germline V gives CDR1 SSHAT, CDR2 FNYEAQ (reference sequence). CDR3 region: CASSSDETQYF. The CDR3 DNA sequence: TGTGCTAGCAGCTCGGACGAGACCCAGTACTTC.

The V call is TRBV10-3, the J call TRBJ2-7; D remains ambiguous. Trimming stripped 6 bases from V and 2 bases from J, with 17 bases between. The length of the CDR3 is 15 residues. CDR1 ENHRY and CDR2 SYGVKD come from the germline V gene. The CDR3 sequence: CAIRRIDRDTYEQYF. CDR3 in DNA: TGTGCCATCAGGCGGATTGATAGAGATACCTACGAGCAGTACTTC.

The rearrangement uses TRBV20-1 and TRBJ1-1; possibly TRBD1 for D (5 bases). V shed 0 bases and J shed 5 bases, with 10 bases lying between them. The germline CDR1 and CDR2 sequences are DFQATT and SNEGSKA (reference sequence). The CDR3 length is 13 residues. The CDR3, as DNA: TGCAGTGCTAGAGAGGGGGGACGGACTGAAGCTTTCTTT. Translated, it gives CSAREGGRTEAFF.

The chain recombines TRBV10-3 with TRBJ1-4; 7 nucleotides match TRBD1. CDR1 and CDR2 (germline): ENHRY, SYGVKD. The J segment lost 3 bases and the V segment lost 10 bases, leaving 11 bases of the junction unmatched. This CDR3 has 15 residues. The CDR3 is CATPGGTEPNEKLFF. For the CDR3, the DNA is TGTGCCACCCCTGGGGGGACAGAACCTAATGAAAAACTGTTTTTT.

As to this clonotype: The final CDR3 position lacks the conserved phenylalanine or tryptophan, pointing to a likely read error. J is TRBJ2-7 and V is TRBV7-9; no firm D call. V was clipped by 4 bases and J by 7 bases, with 8 bases between them. CDR3 length: 11 amino acids. Germline CDR1 SEHNR, CDR2 FQNEAQ (reference sequence). CDR3 amino acids: CASSCTQEQYL. CDR3 bases: TGTGCCAGCAGCTGTACACAGGAGCAGTACCTC.

The V and J genes are TRBV2 and TRBJ2-7; D is ambiguous. The V gene's germline CDR1 is SNHLY and CDR2 FYNNEI. Trimming left V 11 bases short and J 2 bases short, with 13 bases between. This CDR3 region has 12 residues. The CDR3 sequence is CASRTDAYEQYF. The CDR3 DNA reads TGTGCCTCACGGACGGACGCCTACGAGCAGTACTTC.

The chain joins TRBV19 to TRBJ1-3; D is unresolved. V was pared by 6 bases and J by 0 bases, with 12 bases between. Germline CDR1 LNHDA, CDR2 SQIVND (reference sequence). The CDR3 runs 15 residues. The CDR3 DNA reads as TGTGCCAGTAGGACTGACATTGGCTCTGGAAACACCATATATTTT. Encoded protein: CASRTDIGSGNTIYF.

The genes are TRBV24-1 and TRBJ2-3; D might be TRBD1 (5 bases). CDR1 and CDR2 (germline): KGHDR, SFDVKD. The CDR3 is 14 residues long. The V end lost 2 bases, the J end lost 8 bases, and 13 bases lay between the germline ends. CDR3 loop: CATSDSDTGPTQYF. DNA of the CDR3: TGTGCCACCAGTGATTCGGACACCGGGCCTACGCAGTATTTT.

This clonotype was recorded a few times. The chain carries TRBV20-1 and TRBJ1-5; D call uncertain. The CDR3 sequence is 12 residues long. Looked up from germline, CDR1 is DFQATT and CDR2 is SNEGSKA (reference sequence). The germline V and J ends were trimmed by 0 bases and 6 bases, with 6 bases remaining between them. The CDR3 bases are TGCAGTGCTAGAGATGGGCCTCAGCCCCAGCATTTT. Translated: CSARDGPQPQHF.

The J gene is TRBJ1-6, the V gene TRBV20-1, with TRBD1 matching 8 bases. Germline V gene data show CDR1 as DFQATT and CDR2 as SNEGSKA (reference sequence). With 3 bases clipped from V and 7 bases from J, the junction kept 8 bases outside the gene matches. CDR3 size: 15 residues. CDR3 in amino acids: CSARDRDLINSPLHF. In nucleotides, the CDR3 is TGCAGTGCTAGGGACAGGGACTTGATAAATTCACCCCTCCACTTT.

The chain links TRBV24-1 to TRBJ2-2; D is perhaps TRBD2 (5 bases). The germline V and J ends were trimmed by 11 bases and 1 base, with 19 bases remaining between them. Germline loops: CDR1 KGHDR, CDR2 SFDVKD. The CDR3 extends over 16 amino acids. The CDR3 here is CAITPGESWNTGELFF. For the CDR3, the DNA is TGTGCCATCACCCCCGGGGAGAGCTGGAACACCGGGGAGCTGTTTTTT.

This clonotype was found once. The chain combines TRBV11-1 with TRBJ2-1; 8 nucleotides match TRBD2. V shed 0 bases, J shed 2 bases, and the junction held 3 bases outside the gene matches. The CDR3 runs to 16 residues. The germline CDR1 and CDR2 sequences are SGHAT and FQDESV (reference sequence). DNA for the CDR3: TGTGCCAGCAGCTTAGCCTCTAGCGGGCCCTACAATGAGCAGTTCTTC. Protein: CASSLASSGPYNEQFF.

The sample holds a few counts of this clonotype. The CDR3 DNA is TGTGCCACCAGTGATGGGTCGGAGCCCCAGCATTTT. It translates to CATSDGSEPQHF. V usage is TRBV24-1 and J usage is TRBJ1-5; no firm D call. The germline CDR1 and CDR2 sequences are KGHDR and SFDVKD. The V gene lost 3 bases and the J gene lost 8 bases, with 7 bases spanning the gap. The CDR3 length is 12 residues.

The rearrangement joins TRBV10-3 to TRBJ2-1; TRBD1 is a possible D gene (6 bases). The V end was cut by 6 bases, the J end by 1 base, with 10 bases between. In germline, CDR1 is ENHRY, CDR2 SYGVKD. CDR3 length equals 14 residues. The CDR3 sequence: CAISPQGSYNEQFF. CDR3 DNA sequence: TGTGCCATCAGCCCACAGGGTTCCTACAATGAGCAGTTCTTC.

This chain links TRBV29-1 with TRBJ2-1, with 7 bases lining up with TRBD1. The CDR3 extends over 12 amino acids. The ends lost 7 bases at V and 9 bases at J; junction bases unmatched: 9. Germline CDR1 SQVTM, CDR2 ANQGSEA. The CDR3 region is CSAPTGSGEQFF. CDR3 bases: TGCAGCGCCCCGACAGGGTCGGGTGAGCAGTTCTTC.

The genes are TRBV30 and TRBJ2-7; the match to TRBD2 covers 8 bases. The CDR3 consists of 11 residues. V was clipped by 5 bases and J by 4 bases; unmatched bases: 1. Germline V gives CDR1 GTSNPN, CDR2 SVGIG (reference sequence). The chain's CDR3 is CAWRGGYEQYF. The CDR3 nucleotides are TGTGCCTGGCGGGGGGGGTACGAGCAGTACTTC.